Each of the 10 T cell receptor beta chains below was sequenced from the same sample in a study of blood T cell repertoires in COVID-19. Assay used: immunoSEQ multiplex PCR; TCRdb lists only in-frame clones, some missing. The table has about 180,000 clones, over 75% seen once; the top ten hold roughly 9.7%. Material: peripheral blood. The receptors were gathered from a human donor with active or convalescent COVID-19. The donor label of this sample is uncertain.

The genes are TRBV28 and TRBJ1-2; the match to TRBD1 covers 8 bases. The CDR3 totals 14 residues. The germline V gene has CDR1 MDHEN and CDR2 SYDVKM. Losses at the gene ends were 5 bases for V and 2 bases for J; bases not matched to a gene: 4. DNA of the CDR3: TGTGCCAGCAGTGAACAGGGGGAGAACTATGGCTACACCTTC. This gives the protein CASSEQGENYGYTF.

The chain combines TRBV14 with TRBJ2-3, with 7 bases matching TRBD2. V was clipped by 1 base and J by 3 bases; unmatched bases: 13. This CDR3 spans 18 amino acids. CDR1 and CDR2 (germline): SGHDN, FVKESK. CDR3 DNA: TGTGCCAGCAGCCAAGTGACGGGCGGGAGCGGCGGTACAGATACGCAGTATTTT. It translates to CASSQVTGGSGGTDTQYF.

This chain links TRBV5-1 with TRBJ1-1; a possible D gene is TRBD1 (5 bases). Germline V gene data show CDR1 as SGHRS and CDR2 as YFSETQ. This CDR3 spans 13 amino acids. Trimming pared 5 bases from V and 1 base from J, leaving 9 bases between. The CDR3 reads CASRGDWNTEAFF. CDR3 sequence (DNA): TGCGCCAGCAGGGGGGACTGGAACACTGAAGCTTTCTTT.

The V gene is TRBV4-2, the J gene TRBJ1-3, with D unresolved. Germline V gene sequence: CDR1 LGHNA, CDR2 YNFKEQ. The CDR3 is made up of 16 amino acids. V was trimmed by 0 bases and J by 4 bases, leaving 13 bases between them. The CDR3 sequence is CASSQDQRVRGNTIYF. In DNA, the CDR3 is TGTGCCAGCAGCCAAGATCAACGGGTTAGGGGAAACACCATATATTTT.

The chain employs TRBV9 and TRBJ2-5, with a tentative D call TRBD2 (6 bases). From germline, CDR1 is SGDLS and CDR2 YYNGEE. V lost 0 bases to trimming and J lost 5 bases, with 17 bases between them. The CDR3 is 16 residues long. The CDR3 bases are TGTGCCAGCAGCGTAGGATCAATCCAAGGAGGGGAGACCCAGTACTTC. Its protein product is CASSVGSIQGGETQYF.

This rearrangement joins TRBV21-1 to TRBJ2-5; the table's D call, TRBD2, has no DNA check behind it. TRBV21-1 is noted as a pseudogene. This CDR3 contains 16 residues. The chain's CDR3 is CASSKEWTSEEETQYF. The DNA of the CDR3 is TGTGCCAGCAGCAAAGAGTGGACTAGCGAGGAAGAGACCCAGTACTTC.

The genes are TRBV7-6 and TRBJ2-5; no reliable D call. Germline lookup yields CDR1 SGHVS and CDR2 FNYEAQ. Trimming left V 4 bases short and J 0 bases short, with 9 bases between. There are 14 residues in the CDR3. The CDR3 coding sequence is TGTGCCAGCAGCTATTCATTGTACCAAGAGACCCAGTACTTC. Translated, it gives CASSYSLYQETQYF.

This chain uses TRBV27 with TRBJ2-7; TRBD2 matches 8 bases. This CDR3 has 14 amino acids. Germline assignment: CDR1 MNHEY and CDR2 SMNVEV (reference sequence). The trim removed 0 bases at V and 7 bases at J, leaving 5 bases unmatched. The CDR3 region has the DNA TGTGCCAGCAGTTTATCGAACTCGGGGGGGGAGCAGTACTTC. It specifies CASSLSNSGGEQYF.

This chain joins TRBV27 and TRBJ1-2, with 7 bases aligning to TRBD1. This CDR3 region has 13 residues. Germline V gene lookup returns CDR1 MNHEY and CDR2 SMNVEV (reference sequence). V shed 6 bases, J shed 8 bases, and the junction held 9 bases outside the gene matches. In DNA form, the CDR3 reads TGTGCCAGCAGCCCGAAGGGGGCGCGGGGCTACACCTTC. It is translated as CASSPKGARGYTF.

This clone was observed a handful of times. CDR3 amino acids: CASSLDSGVPYEQYF. The DNA of the CDR3 is TGTGCCAGCAGCTTAGATTCGGGGGTTCCCTACGAGCAGTACTTC. The V gene is TRBV7-6, the J gene TRBJ2-7; possible D gene TRBD2, 6 bases. CDR3 length: 15 residues. Germline values: CDR1 SGHVS, CDR2 FNYEAQ. Trimming removed 1 base from V and 2 bases from J, with 12 bases in between. Full variable domain (outside the CDR3, taken from reference TRBV7-6 and TRBJ2-7): GAGVSQSPRYKVTKRGQDVALRCDPISGHVSLYWYRQALGQGPEFLTYFNYEAQQDKSGLPNDRFSAERPEGSISTLTIQRTEQRDSAMYRCASSLDSGVPYEQYFGPGTRLTVT.